The 18 T cell receptor beta chains below were found in one sample sequenced in a study of shared T cell receptors in the human thymus (dated by TCRdb to the early 2020s). Receptor amplification or capture employed the immunoSEQ multiplex PCR assay. The source is immuneACCESS, and TCRdb retained only in-frame sequences with V and J called. Part of the clones is not carried over; for the studies checked, unresolved V genes explain less than half of this, and the remainder is unexplained. This sample is represented by a few hundred thousand clones; more than 85% of them were singletons. The ten largest make up 0.02% of the sample. Sequencing was carried out using thymocytes. The receptors were sampled from a human donor.

Turning to this clone: No DNA is shown, since the ends of the CDR3 on it are uncertain; the CDR3 is the one TCRdb lists. This chain connects TRBV4-2 to TRBJ2-7; TRBD2, the table's D call, lacks a check against the DNA. 18 amino acids form the CDR3, both terminal residues included. The germline V gene has CDR1 LGHNA and CDR2 YNFKEQ. Here the CDR3 reads CASSTSTSGNHRAYEQYF.

This sequence joins TRBV5-1 and TRBJ2-7; 9 bases align to TRBD1. This CDR3 has 15 amino acids. The junction had 9 bases not matched to a gene; V was cut back by 4 bases and J by 4 bases. Per germline, CDR1 SGHRS and CDR2 YFSETQ. CDR3 DNA: TGCGCCAGCAGCATGACAGGGGGTCCCTGGTACGAGCAGTACTTC. It translates to CASSMTGGPWYEQYF.

The gene calls are TRBV5-4 and TRBJ2-3; D is ambiguous. CDR3 length: 15 amino acids. Per germline, CDR1 SGHNT and CDR2 YYREEE (reference sequence). Trimming removed 2 bases at V and 2 bases at J, with 12 bases between. The CDR3 loop is CASSLVGQPTDTQYF. The CDR3 DNA reads TGTGCCAGCAGCTTAGTTGGTCAGCCCACAGATACGCAGTATTTT.

The chain couples TRBV28 to TRBJ2-3; 9 nucleotides match TRBD2. The CDR3 is 13 amino acids. Germline lookup yields CDR1 MDHEN and CDR2 SYDVKM. J was trimmed by 1 base and V by 10 bases; bases with no gene match: 3. CDR3 loop: CATRTSGTDTQYF. CDR3 coding DNA: TGTGCCACCCGGACTAGCGGCACAGATACGCAGTATTTT.

Here the CDR3 DNA reads TGTGCCAGCAGCCGATTCGGACTTTACATTCAGTACTTC. Its translation is CASSRFGLYIQYF. This chain joins TRBV21-1 and TRBJ2-4; the table's D call of TRBD2 was not tested on the DNA. TRBV21-1 is a listed pseudogene. The CDR3 totals 13 residues.

This chain links TRBV2 with TRBJ2-7; D is possibly TRBD2 (6 bases). V lost 7 bases and J 4 bases, leaving 20 bases between the germline ends. This CDR3 has 15 amino acids. Germline V gene sequence: CDR1 SNHLY, CDR2 FYNNEI. CDR3 loop: CASIRLTGVGYEQYF. DNA of the CDR3: TGTGCCAGCATTCGGCTGACGGGAGTAGGATACGAGCAGTACTTC.

The chain joins TRBV7-2 to TRBJ2-6; tentatively, D is TRBD1 or TRBD2 (6 bases each). V lost 7 bases, J lost 2 bases, and 21 bases lay in between. The CDR3 has 18 amino acids. Germline values: CDR1 SGHTA, CDR2 FQGNSA. CDR3 amino acids: CASTKGGRPAPGANVLTF. CDR3 nucleotide sequence: TGTGCCAGCACCAAGGGGGGCCGGCCCGCCCCTGGGGCCAACGTCCTGACTTTC.

The chain has TRBV15 and TRBJ1-5; the D is unclear. The CDR3 loop spans 15 amino acids. The V and J ends lost 5 bases and 0 bases respectively, with 11 bases between them. From germline, CDR1 is LNHNV and CDR2 YYDKDF (reference sequence). CDR3 region: CATSPQTASNQPQHF. The CDR3 DNA reads TGTGCCACCAGCCCTCAGACGGCTAGCAATCAGCCCCAGCATTTT.

Here the CDR3 DNA reads TGTGCCAGCAGTGAGGGTAATGGGGAGACCCAGTACTTC. Its translation is CASSEGNGETQYF. This sequence joins TRBV2 and TRBJ2-5, with no clear D. Trimming cost V 3 bases and J 5 bases, with 10 bases left between them. CDR1 is SNHLY and CDR2 is FYNNEI in the germline V gene. The CDR3 is 13 residues long.

This clone was found a few times. The genes are TRBV4-2 and TRBJ1-1; D unresolved. Germline CDR1 LGHNA, CDR2 YNFKEQ. V was clipped by 2 bases and J by 10 bases, with 8 bases between them. The CDR3 has 11 residues. The CDR3 sequence: CASSQSGGAFF. CDR3 coding DNA: TGTGCCAGCAGCCAATCCGGCGGAGCTTTCTTT.

The genes are TRBV6-1 and TRBJ2-7, with 14 bases matching TRBD2. From germline, CDR1 is MNHNS and CDR2 SASEGT. V gave up 3 bases and J gave up 2 bases; unmatched junction bases: 15. There are 20 residues in the CDR3. This chain's CDR3 is CASSDGTAGTSGSSAYEQYF. The CDR3 DNA reads as TGTGCCAGCAGTGATGGGACAGCCGGGACTAGCGGGAGTTCAGCCTACGAGCAGTACTTC.

This clone has a handful of counts. The J gene is TRBJ1-2, the V gene TRBV27; 8 bases are shared with TRBD1. Germline V lookup: CDR1 MNHEY, CDR2 SMNVEV (reference sequence). V trimming: 4 bases; J trimming: 7 bases; junction bases outside the gene matches: 11. This CDR3 has 15 amino acids. CDR3: CASSSRLTGDSGYTF. CDR3 bases: TGTGCCAGCAGTTCCCGACTGACAGGGGATAGTGGCTACACCTTC.

The V and J genes are TRBV7-9 and TRBJ2-7; 8 bases are shared with TRBD2. Trimming took 5 bases from V and 4 from J; bases not matched to a gene: 10. The length of the CDR3 is 15 residues. Looked up from germline, CDR1 is SEHNR and CDR2 is FQNEAQ (reference sequence). DNA of the CDR3: TGTGCCAGCAGCAGAAACATAGCGGGACCATACGAGCAGTACTTC. Amino acids: CASSRNIAGPYEQYF.

DNA of the CDR3: TGTGCCAGCAGCAAAGTGAAGGTTCAGAATGAACTCTATGGCCATAGCAATCAGCCCCAGCATTTT. Its translation: CASSKVKVQNELYGHSNQPQHF. The V call is TRBV21-1, the J call TRBJ1-5. TRBV21-1 is deemed a pseudogene. This CDR3 comprises 22 residues.

The genes are TRBV28 and TRBJ1-2; D is perhaps TRBD1 (6 bases). The V end lost 8 bases, the J end lost 8 bases, and 21 bases lay between the germline ends. Looked up from germline, CDR1 is MDHEN and CDR2 is SYDVKM. This CDR3 has 14 amino acids. This chain's CDR3 is CASGPPRRGGGYTF. The CDR3 DNA sequence: TGTGCCAGCGGCCCGCCCCGCAGGGGAGGAGGCTACACCTTC.

As DNA, the CDR3 is TGTGCCACCAGCAGAGTCAGGGTCAGGACAGATACGCAGTATTTT. Its protein product is CATSRVRVRTDTQYF. V usage is TRBV15 and J usage is TRBJ2-3, with TRBD1 as a possible D gene (5 bases). V was trimmed by 1 base and J by 3 bases, leaving 11 bases between them. Per the germline V gene, CDR1 is LNHNV and CDR2 is YYDKDF (reference sequence). CDR3 size: 15 residues.

This chain uses TRBV5-1 with TRBJ2-3; 7 bases line up with TRBD2. This CDR3 contains 15 residues. Germline CDR1 SGHRS, CDR2 YFSETQ. V shed 4 bases and J 3 bases; nucleotides not matched to a gene: 8. CDR3 sequence (DNA): TGCGCCAGCAGCATCTCACTAGCGAGAACAGATACGCAGTATTTT. It yields the protein CASSISLARTDTQYF.

The chain couples TRBV14 to TRBJ2-7; weak D call: TRBD2 (5 bases). Germline CDR1 and CDR2: SGHDN and FVKESK. The germline V and J ends were trimmed by 3 bases and 2 bases, with 11 bases remaining between them. The CDR3 is 14 amino acids. This CDR3 reads CASSHLGLAYEQYF. The DNA of the CDR3 is TGTGCCAGCAGCCACCTCGGACTTGCCTACGAGCAGTACTTC.